This passage covers 18 T cell receptor beta chains from one sample sequenced in a study of blood T cells in healthy people across ages (dated by TCRdb to the mid-2010s). Libraries were prepared through 5' RACE. Sequencer: Illumina HiSeq 2500. A second PCR of 7 to 11 cycles was run with a J-beta primer mix and a sample-barcoded 5' primer. TCRdb reprocessing: public reads trimmed at Q25 with fastp, clones called with MiXCR, in-frame beta chains kept. Merged by CDR3 protein, the rows form single entries marked with the most common genes and DNA. Here the sample has under 1,000,000 distinct CDR3 sequences; about 46% occur a single time. Around 18% of the sample is held by the ten biggest clonotypes. The source material was blood. The source is a man older than 75 in good health.

The DNA for the CDR3 is TGCAGTGCTAGATCGGGGGGGGCTGAAGCTTTCTTT. Protein: CSARSGGAEAFF. The chain combines TRBV20-1 with TRBJ1-1; perhaps TRBD1 as D (5 bases). The V gene lost 2 bases and the J gene lost 6 bases, with 10 bases spanning the gap. Germline V gene sequence: CDR1 DFQATT, CDR2 SNEGSKA (reference sequence). The CDR3 has 12 residues.

Points on this clonotype: A much bigger clone sits one base away, suggesting this may be a read error. The chain joins TRBV20-1 to TRBJ2-7, with 9 bases identical to TRBD2. Trimming cost V 5 bases and J 3 bases; bases outside gene matches: 14. The CDR3 consists of 16 residues. CDR1 and CDR2 from the germline V gene are DFQATT and SNEGSKA (reference sequence). The DNA for the CDR3 is TGCAGTGCTGACTTCGTGGCGGGAGGGATGGTCTACGAGCAGTACTTC. Residues: CSADFVAGGMVYEQYF.

The chain uses TRBV6-6 and TRBJ2-5; the match to TRBD2 covers 11 bases. V lost 2 bases and J lost 11; bases outside the gene matches: 13. The CDR3 sequence is 16 residues long. Germline CDR1 reads MNHNY; CDR2 reads SVGAGI (reference sequence). The CDR3 bases are TGTGCCAGCAGTTACGTGCTACTAGCGGGAGTCGATGAGCAGTACTTC. Translated, it gives CASSYVLLAGVDEQYF.

This clonotype was seen only a few times. The chain links TRBV20-1 to TRBJ2-5, with 10 nucleotides matching TRBD1. The CDR3 loop spans 15 amino acids. CDR1 DFQATT and CDR2 SNEGSKA come from the germline V gene (reference sequence). With V trimmed by 3 bases and J by 1 base, 5 bases remained unmatched. Here the CDR3 reads CSARTRDRGQETQYF. DNA for the CDR3: TGCAGTGCTAGGACAAGGGACAGGGGCCAAGAGACCCAGTACTTC.

This clonotype was seen many times. This chain links TRBV12-3 or TRBV12-4 with TRBJ2-7; D unresolved. The CDR3 is made up of 14 amino acids. The V end was cut by 1 base, the J end by 0 bases, with 7 bases between. CDR3 sequence: CASSLEMDSYEQYF. The CDR3 bases are TGTGCCAGCAGTTTAGAGATGGACTCCTACGAGCAGTACTTC.

This chain links TRBV4-1 with TRBJ2-3, with 7 nucleotides matching TRBD1. J was trimmed by 6 bases and V by 0 bases; bases with no gene match: 6. The CDR3 runs to 15 residues. The germline gives CDR1 MGHRA, CDR2 YSYEKL. CDR3: CASSQDVQQGDTQYF. In nucleotides, the CDR3 is TGCGCCAGCAGCCAAGATGTACAACAGGGGGATACGCAGTATTTT.

This clonotype showed up just a few times. The chain carries TRBV11-3 and TRBJ2-4; 7 bases are shared with TRBD2. Per germline, CDR1 SGHNT and CDR2 YENEEA. The V and J ends lost 6 bases and 8 bases, in that order; junction bases with no gene match: 4. The length of the CDR3 is 12 residues. Here the CDR3 reads CASRGRGDIQYF. As DNA, the CDR3 is TGTGCCAGCAGGGGGAGGGGAGACATTCAGTACTTC.

V is TRBV29-1 and J is TRBJ2-1; D might be TRBD1 or TRBD2, each matching 6 bases. V was cut by 1 base and J by 10 bases, with 17 bases left in between. CDR3 length: 14 amino acids. The germline V gene has CDR1 SQVTM and CDR2 ANQGSEA. The CDR3 bases are TGCAGCGTTGAAGTTGGCGGGGCCAGGGGAGAGCAGTTCTTC. It is translated as CSVEVGGARGEQFF.

V gene TRBV20-1 combines with J gene TRBJ2-5, with 11 positions matching TRBD1. CDR1 and CDR2 (germline): DFQATT, SNEGSKA (reference sequence). This CDR3 has 13 residues. V trimming: 6 bases; J trimming: 5 bases; junction bases outside the gene matches: 5. The CDR3: CSARTGGAETQYF. The CDR3 region has the DNA TGCAGTGCCAGGACAGGGGGCGCCGAGACCCAGTACTTC.

In its sample, this clonotype was seen a few times. The chain is built from TRBV24-1 and TRBJ2-5, with D tentatively TRBD1 or TRBD2 (5 bases each). This CDR3 is 13 amino acids long. Germline V gene data show CDR1 as KGHDR and CDR2 as SFDVKD. V shed 0 bases and J shed 11 bases, with 12 bases lying between them. DNA of the CDR3: TGTGCCACCAGTGATTTGCGAGGGGTTGAGCAGTACTTC. Translation: CATSDLRGVEQYF.

J is TRBJ1-4 and V is TRBV20-1; D may be TRBD1 (6 bases). The CDR3 is made up of 15 amino acids. V gave up 0 bases and J gave up 3 bases, with 11 bases separating them. Germline CDR1 reads DFQATT; CDR2 reads SNEGSKA (reference sequence). CDR3 nucleotides: TGCAGTGCTAGAGATATCGGGGGCTCTAATGAAAAACTGTTTTTT. Its translation is CSARDIGGSNEKLFF.

This clonotype occurred a few times. The rearrangement joins TRBV4-1 to TRBJ2-2, with 11 positions matching TRBD2. The CDR3 runs 15 residues. Germline-derived CDR1 and CDR2 are MGHRA and YSYEKL. V lost 6 bases to trimming and J lost 3 bases; unmatched junction nucleotides: 3. The CDR3 DNA follows: TGCGCCAGCAGGCGGGGACTAGCGGACACCGGGGAGCTGTTTTTT. It encodes CASRRGLADTGELFF.

The V and J genes are TRBV2 and TRBJ1-4; TRBD1 is a possible D gene (5 bases). V lost 5 bases and J 0 bases, leaving 13 bases between the germline ends. This CDR3 contains 16 residues. Germline CDR1 reads SNHLY; CDR2 reads FYNNEI. CDR3 nucleotides: TGTGCCAGCAGTCTGGAGGGACCCGCAACTAATGAAAAACTGTTTTTT. It codes for CASSLEGPATNEKLFF.

To note about this clonotype: Possible read error: a much larger clone is one base away. The chain carries TRBV7-9 and TRBJ2-1, with TRBD2 identical over 7 bases. Germline CDR1 SEHNR, CDR2 FQNEAQ (reference sequence). This CDR3 comprises 17 residues. The ends lost 3 bases at V and 0 bases at J; junction bases unmatched: 8. The chain's CDR3 is CASSFNRTRGSYNEQFF. Here the CDR3 DNA reads TGTGCCAGCAGCTTCAATCGGACTAGGGGCTCCTACAATGAGCAGTTCTTC. Full variable domain (outside the CDR3, taken from reference TRBV7-9 and TRBJ2-1): DTGVSQNPRHKITKRGQNVTFRCDPISEHNRLYWYRQTLGQGPEFLTYFQNEAQLEKSRLLSDRFSAERPKGSFSTLEIQRTEQGDSAMYLCASSFNRTRGSYNEQFFGPGTRLTVL.

Turning to this clonotype: A read error may produce the germline difference seen at one junction end. The chain's CDR3 is CACSLQPSGDTDTQYF. CDR3 in DNA: TGCGCCTGCAGCTTGCAGCCCAGCGGAGACACAGATACGCAGTATTTT. This chain connects TRBV5-1 to TRBJ2-3; perhaps TRBD2 as D (5 bases). The CDR3 consists of 16 residues. Germline V gene lookup returns CDR1 SGHRS and CDR2 YFSETQ.

This clonotype was picked up a small number of times. The V gene is TRBV25-1, the J gene TRBJ1-2, with no clear D. Trimming shortened V by 2 bases and J by 1 base, and 8 bases separated the two germline ends. This CDR3 has 14 amino acids. The V gene's germline CDR1 is MGHDK and CDR2 SYGVNS. The CDR3: CASSELPRNYGYTF. CDR3 in DNA: TGTGCCAGCAGTGAACTCCCCCGTAACTATGGCTACACCTTC.

Only a few counts were recorded for this clonotype. The J gene is TRBJ2-1, the V gene TRBV7-2; D is unresolved. The end of the DNA aligns better with TRBJ2-7, so the J call may be wrong. The germline CDR1 and CDR2 sequences are SGHTA and FQGNSA. CDR3 length equals 13 residues. CDR3 nucleotides: TGTGCCAGCAGCCCGCCTTCCTACAATGAGCAGTACTTC. Its protein product is CASSPPSYNEQYF.

As for this clonotype: A clone one base away is much larger, so this may be a read error. The gene calls are TRBV10-3 and TRBJ2-3, with 11 bases lining up with TRBD2. The germline CDR1 and CDR2 sequences are ENHRY and SYGVKD. The trim removed 7 bases at V and 0 bases at J, leaving 15 bases unmatched. This CDR3 is 19 amino acids long. Written as DNA, the CDR3 is TGTGCCATCAATGGACCTGCGGAACTAGCGGGAGTTAGCACAGATACGCAGTATTTT. It specifies CAINGPAELAGVSTDTQYF.